This T cell receptor (beta chain) was documented in a study of post-analysis software for immune sequencing data. The TCR beta cDNA libraries contained unique molecular identifiers. In TCRdb, the PCR reads were re-called with MiXCR into one record per CDR3 protein. The table shows hundreds of thousands of distinct CDR3 sequences, with approximately 60% occurring only once. General study findings and limits: TRBV5-6, TRBV5-1 and TRBV20-1 were among four or five TRBV segments more frequent in patients than controls.

The CDR3 spans 13 residues. Germline loops: CDR1 DFQATT, CDR2 SNEGSKA (reference sequence). V lost 4 bases, J lost 7 bases, and 14 bases lay in between. Turning to this clonotype: Its antigen is not identified.

The sequencing input was blood. The chain uses TRBV20-1 and TRBJ2-1; D might be TRBD2 (6 bases). The clonotype was recovered from a girl under 10 years old with multiple sclerosis. CDR3 sequence reads: CSATSSGENEQFF. The CDR3 bases are TGCAGTGCTACTTCGTCGGGGGAGAATGAGCAGTTCTTC.